This T cell receptor beta chain was profiled in a study of T-cell memory formation after mild COVID-19. V was trimmed by 1 base and J by 5 bases, leaving 15 bases between them. CDR1 SGHTA and CDR2 FQGNSA come from the germline V gene. CDR3 length: 17 residues. This clonotype came up a few times. TCRdb reanalysed the 5' RACE reads using MiXCR and keeps one entry per CDR3 protein. The top ten clones hold roughly 3.8% of a sample with roughly 180,000 distinct CDR3 sequences, less than 20% of them seen once. This sequence originates from a young man who had mild COVID-19 (a few samples of this study predate the infection). Cell type and time point are not known. Sequences were obtained from PBMCs or a T cell subset sorted from them (not recorded which). The chain combines TRBV7-2 with TRBJ1-6; D call uncertain. This chain's CDR3 is CASSLVPRGLDNSPLHF. DNA of the CDR3: TGTGCCAGCAGCTTAGTCCCTCGTGGGCTGGATAATTCACCCCTCCACTTT.